This is a list of T cell receptor beta chains from one sample in a study of T cells in Graves' hyperthyroidism and ophthalmopathy. TCRdb redid the calling of the multiplex PCR reads with MiXCR, one entry per CDR3 protein. This table holds 550,000 to 700,000 distinct CDR3 sequences, around 15% found once. The sample was blood. The receptors were sampled from a woman between 40 and 55 years old with Graves' ophthalmopathy. Both conserved end residues are trimmed from each CDR3. Fields, in order: V gene, CDR3 protein.

V: TRBV6-1; CDR3: ASSRPGQGADEQY
V: TRBV30; CDR3: AWSVSRSPLH
V: TRBV6-1; CDR3: ASSKGLAGGTQGTQY
V: TRBV19; CDR3: ASRAQGGVETQY
V: TRBV19; CDR3: ASSTGGQGDPEQY
V: TRBV24-1; CDR3: ATSAAGTGELF
V: TRBV28; CDR3: ASSQPGLGTYEQY
V: TRBV24-1; CDR3: ATSDPGHGYT
V: TRBV6-1; CDR3: ASLAGGATGELF
V: TRBV7-9; CDR3: ASSLAGGAKATQY
V: TRBV15; CDR3: ATSFVMGTEAF
V: TRBV6-1; CDR3: ASQQNGRVVGNTEAF
V: TRBV12-3/TRBV12-4; CDR3: ASGRAGLAGEETQY
V: TRBV7-2; CDR3: ASSLVGQGINIQY
V: TRBV28; CDR3: ASSSRVRSGNQPQH
V: TRBV6-1; CDR3: ASSKDRVGVSEAF
V: TRBV9; CDR3: ASSPGLALGTGELF
V: TRBV4-1; CDR3: ASSQALQVGYT
V: TRBV5-6; CDR3: ASNHRGPIETQY
V: TRBV28; CDR3: ASSLEAGWGYT